The 21 T cell receptor beta chains in this list originate from one sample, sequenced in a study of cytomegalovirus exposure and HLA in healthy donors. PCR was performed using 60 Vbeta and 13 Jbeta primers. Assay: immunoSEQ multiplex PCR; the TCRdb copy retains only in-frame clones and omits some. The sample includes approximately 150,000 clones, roughly 76% of them seen just once. The sequenced sample was PBMCs. These receptors were obtained from a male donor in good health and CMV-seronegative.

The chain carries TRBV2 and TRBJ1-4; 8 bases align to TRBD1. Losses at the gene ends were 10 bases for V and 7 bases for J; bases not matched to a gene: 5. The germline CDR1 and CDR2 sequences are SNHLY and FYNNEI. The CDR3 runs to 12 residues. CDR3 DNA: TGTGCCATGCAGGGGGCGAGTGAAAAACTGTTTTTT. This translates into CAMQGASEKLFF. Full variable domain (rest looked up from reference TRBV2 and TRBJ1-4): EPEVTQTPSHQVTQMGQEVILRCVPISNHLYFYWYRQILGQKVEFLVSFYNNEISEKSEIFDDQFSVERPDGSNFTLKIRSTKLEDSAMYFCAMQGASEKLFFGSGTQLSVL.

The chain couples TRBV13 to TRBJ1-4; D is perhaps TRBD1 (6 bases). The CDR3 length is 14 residues. CDR1 and CDR2 (germline): PRHDT, FYEKMQ (reference sequence). The V end lost 2 bases, the J end lost 2 bases, and 6 bases lay between the germline ends. The CDR3 sequence: CASSLRGTNEKLFF. The CDR3 bases are TGTGCCAGCAGCTTAAGGGGGACTAATGAAAAACTGTTTTTT.

This clone was observed a few times. The chain is built from TRBV6-6 and TRBJ2-7; weak D call: TRBD2 (5 bases). Germline CDR1 MNHNY, CDR2 SVGAGI (reference sequence). V was shortened by 4 bases and J by 0 bases, with 10 bases between the two germline ends. The CDR3 has 14 residues. The CDR3 spells CASSLLAGSYEQYF. CDR3 bases: TGTGCCAGCAGTTTACTTGCGGGCTCCTACGAGCAGTACTTC.

The chain links TRBV29-1 to TRBJ1-2; possibly TRBD1 for D (5 bases). Trimming took 6 bases from V and 12 from J, leaving 20 bases between them. The germline CDR1 and CDR2 sequences are SQVTM and ANQGSEA. The CDR3 has 12 residues. CDR3 in amino acids: CSVGTDGGRDTF. The CDR3 nucleotides are TGCAGCGTAGGAACGGACGGGGGGAGAGACACCTTC.

CDR3 DNA: TGTGCCAGCACCCAAGGGGCGTCTGGGGCCAACGTCCTGACTTTC. It is translated as CASTQGASGANVLTF. The chain recombines TRBV11-2 with TRBJ2-6; weak D call: TRBD1 (5 bases). Germline-derived CDR1 and CDR2 are SGHAT and FQNNGV. The CDR3 has 15 residues. V was clipped by 7 bases and J by 1 base, with 11 bases between them.

This clone was recorded a few times. V and J are TRBV5-4 and TRBJ1-3; 8 bases match TRBD1. This CDR3 contains 16 residues. J lost 0 bases, V lost 0 bases, and 2 bases had no gene match. Germline V CDR1 and CDR2: SGHNT, YYREEE (reference sequence). The CDR3 DNA is TGTGCCAGCAGCTTGGGGGACAGGAGCTCTGGAAACACCATATATTTT. Its translation is CASSLGDRSSGNTIYF.

This CDR3 reads CASSGSGGLWETQYF. CDR3 DNA sequence: TGCGCCAGCAGCGGGAGCGGGGGGTTATGGGAGACCCAGTACTTC. The chain uses TRBV5-1 and TRBJ2-5; 9 positions agree with TRBD2. The CDR3 loop spans 15 amino acids. Germline CDR1 reads SGHRS; CDR2 reads YFSETQ. V trimming: 4 bases; J trimming: 5 bases; junction bases outside the gene matches: 9.

The genes are TRBV13 and TRBJ1-2, with D perhaps TRBD1 (6 bases). Germline V gene lookup returns CDR1 PRHDT and CDR2 FYEKMQ (reference sequence). This CDR3 is built from 14 residues. Trimming removed 4 bases from V and 4 bases from J, with 13 bases in between. The CDR3 here is CASSSLGTTYGYTF. The CDR3 DNA follows: TGTGCCAGCAGCTCGCTCGGGACAACCTATGGCTACACCTTC.

The chain carries TRBV7-2 and TRBJ2-1; weak D call: TRBD1 (5 bases). Germline CDR1 is SGHTA and CDR2 is FQGNSA. This CDR3 has 15 residues. Trimming removed 1 base from V and 7 bases from J, with 14 bases in between. CDR3 region: CASSLGPNPGNEQFF. The CDR3 DNA follows: TGTGCCAGCAGCTTAGGCCCGAACCCAGGGAATGAGCAGTTCTTC.

The chain carries TRBV5-1 and TRBJ2-1; TRBD2 matches at 8 bases. V lost 2 bases to trimming and J lost 8 bases; unmatched junction nucleotides: 9. The CDR3 totals 15 residues. Germline V gene data show CDR1 as SGHRS and CDR2 as YFSETQ. CDR3: CASSLNGGAEDEQFF. DNA of the CDR3: TGCGCCAGCAGCTTAAACGGGGGGGCTGAAGATGAGCAGTTCTTC.

V is TRBV7-9 and J is TRBJ2-7; 8 bases fit TRBD1. The junction had 12 bases not matched to a gene; V was cut back by 8 bases and J by 0 bases. The CDR3 totals 16 residues. Germline CDR1 and CDR2: SEHNR and FQNEAQ (reference sequence). The CDR3 coding sequence is TGTGCCAGCCTAGCCCTTCCAGGACAGGGCTCCTACGAGCAGTACTTC. It yields the protein CASLALPGQGSYEQYF.

This chain uses TRBV27 with TRBJ1-2, with a possible D match to TRBD1 (6 bases). Deletions cut 0 bases from V and 7 bases from J, with 18 bases between. The V gene's germline CDR1 is MNHEY and CDR2 SMNVEV (reference sequence). The length of the CDR3 is 16 residues. The CDR3 nucleotides read TGTGCCAGCAGTTTATCCGGCGGGGGGCCCGTAAGTGGCTACACCTTC. As protein: CASSLSGGGPVSGYTF.

The chain uses TRBV18 and TRBJ1-5; 7 nucleotides align to TRBD1. Trimming removed 3 bases from V and 7 bases from J; junction bases left unmatched: 15. CDR3 length: 17 residues. Per germline, CDR1 KGHSH and CDR2 LQKENI. The CDR3 DNA follows: TGTGCCAGCTCACCGCTTGCTCTCGGGACAGTATTACAGCCCCAGCATTTT. This encodes CASSPLALGTVLQPQHF. Drawing the rest from reference TRBV18 and TRBJ1-5, the complete variable domain is NAGVMQNPRHLVRRRGQEARLRCSPMKGHSHVYWYRQLPEEGLKFMVYLQKENIIDESGMPKERFSAEFPKEGPSILRIQQVVRGDSAAYFCASSPLALGTVLQPQHFGDGTRLSIL.

The rearrangement joins TRBV19 to TRBJ1-2; TRBD1 is a possible D gene (5 bases). The CDR3 is made up of 15 amino acids. V dropped 5 bases and J dropped 0 bases, with 13 bases sitting between them. In germline, CDR1 is LNHDA, CDR2 SQIVND (reference sequence). The CDR3 sequence: CASSRTRTTNYGYTF. Here the CDR3 DNA reads TGTGCCAGTAGTCGGACACGAACTACTAACTATGGCTACACCTTC. Supplemented by reference TRBV19 and TRBJ1-2, the full variable domain reads DGGITQSPKYLFRKEGQNVTLSCEQNLNHDAMYWYRQDPGQGLRLIYYSQIVNDFQKGDIAEGYSVSREKKESFPLTVTSAQKNPTAFYLCASSRTRTTNYGYTFGSGTRLTVV.

The chain couples TRBV19 to TRBJ2-1, with TRBD1 as a possible D gene (5 bases). Per the germline V gene, CDR1 is LNHDA and CDR2 is SQIVND (reference sequence). Trimming shortened V by 3 bases and J by 0 bases, and 9 bases separated the two germline ends. This CDR3 spans 15 amino acids. The CDR3 DNA is TGTGCCAGTAGTATTCAGGGTATCTCCTACAATGAGCAGTTCTTC. Translated, it gives CASSIQGISYNEQFF. Full variable domain (remainder filled in from reference TRBV19 and TRBJ2-1): DGGITQSPKYLFRKEGQNVTLSCEQNLNHDAMYWYRQDPGQGLRLIYYSQIVNDFQKGDIAEGYSVSREKKESFPLTVTSAQKNPTAFYLCASSIQGISYNEQFFGPGTRLTVL.

This clone is a singleton in its sample. This chain connects TRBV7-2 to TRBJ1-5; D is ambiguous. This CDR3 comprises 13 residues. The germline CDR1 and CDR2 sequences are SGHTA and FQGNSA. V was clipped by 2 bases and J by 5 bases, with 7 bases between them. The CDR3 DNA reads as TGTGCCAGCAGCTTAACGGGGTATCAGCCCCAGCATTTT. Its protein is CASSLTGYQPQHF.

The chain combines TRBV5-5 with TRBJ2-7; maybe TRBD1 (6 bases). Deletions cut 2 bases from V and 1 base from J, with 10 bases between. The CDR3 extends over 14 amino acids. Germline V gives CDR1 SGHKS, CDR2 YYEKEE (reference sequence). CDR3 coding DNA: TGTGCCAGCAGCTTCCGGGACAAGTCCTACGAGCAGTACTTC. Its protein is CASSFRDKSYEQYF.

In this sample, this clone turned up once. This sequence joins TRBV6-6 and TRBJ1-1; 8 bases agree with TRBD1. CDR3 size: 16 residues. The germline gives CDR1 MNHNY, CDR2 SVGAGI (reference sequence). Trimming at V came to 6 bases and at J to 0 bases, leaving 9 bases not matched to a gene. The CDR3 here is CASRQGAHGMNTEAFF. The CDR3 DNA is TGTGCCAGCAGGCAGGGGGCGCATGGGATGAACACTGAAGCTTTCTTT.

The chain uses TRBV4-2 and TRBJ1-2, with TRBD1 matching 9 bases. Germline-derived CDR1 and CDR2 are LGHNA and YNFKEQ. The CDR3 is 15 amino acids. V trimming: 4 bases; J trimming: 2 bases; junction bases outside the gene matches: 5. CDR3 nucleotides: TGTGCCAGCAGCCTGAGGGACAGGGACAACTATGGCTACACCTTC. Protein product: CASSLRDRDNYGYTF.

The chain recombines TRBV29-1 with TRBJ1-2; D uncertain. CDR3 length: 13 amino acids. V dropped 2 bases and J dropped 3 bases, with 10 bases sitting between them. Per germline, CDR1 SQVTM and CDR2 ANQGSEA. In DNA form, the CDR3 reads TGCAGCGTTGAACTGGCCCAGGACTATGGCTACACCTTC. Translation gives CSVELAQDYGYTF.

This clone showed up just a few times. The sample contains more than one DNA sequence encoding this CDR3. The rearrangement uses TRBV2 and TRBJ2-7, with D tentatively TRBD1 (6 bases). The CDR3 has 12 residues. Trimming shortened V by 6 bases and J by 2 bases, and 8 bases separated the two germline ends. Germline V gene sequence: CDR1 SNHLY, CDR2 FYNNEI. In DNA, the CDR3 is TGTGCCAGCAGGGGGGCCGCCTACGAGCAGTACTTC. Amino acids: CASRGAAYEQYF.